This TCR beta chain was identified in a study of T-cell reconstitution after alpha-beta-depleted transplantation in children. The library targeted TCRbeta and was prepared with unique molecular identifiers. TCRdb re-called the PCR reads with MiXCR, one entry per CDR3 protein. Found here are about 690,000 distinct CDR3 sequences, approximately 15% of them singletons; the top ten hold about 1.1%. This clonotype was seen more than once but under ten times. This CDR3 has 15 residues. V lost 6 bases and J 2 bases, leaving 16 bases between the germline ends. Germline values: CDR1 SGHRS, CDR2 YFSETQ. The rearrangement links TRBV5-1 to TRBJ2-3, with D perhaps TRBD2 (7 bases). The material sequenced was PBMCs from the stem cell graft donor, taken from the stem cell graft. This sequence originates from a human donor who donated a stem cell graft to a child with acute myeloid leukemia. CDR3 DNA sequence: TGCGCCAGCATGCGCGGCGGGGGACACACAGATACGCAGTATTTT. Translation gives CASMRGGGHTDTQYF.